Here is one T cell receptor beta chain with its context. Its specificity is unknown. TCRdb re-analysed the reads in MiXCR, keeping a single row per CDR3 protein. The repertoire holds some 700,000 distinct CDR3 sequences, with around a third as singletons. This sample is drawn from a study of T cell repertoires in cytomegalovirus infection. Study details: CMV epitopes used comprised recently identified HLA-C-restricted ones and well-studied HLA-B-restricted ones.

Broader study findings: HLA-C-restricted CMV clonotypes gave the most frequent clonotype in two of eight donors. The cumulative frequency of public TCR beta families distinguished individuals who carried CMV together with the relevant HLA.

Germline CDR1 is MNHNS and CDR2 is SASEGT. This CDR3 is built from 13 residues. The V gene lost 6 bases and the J gene lost 2 bases, with 7 bases spanning the gap. This chain uses TRBV6-1 with TRBJ1-4; possibly TRBD1 for D (6 bases). This clonotype was obtained from a human donor in good health (CMV status not recorded). Some clones in this sample may be carry-over from other donors' samples. The sample here was cultured PBMCs, taken from culture after CMV antigen stimulation. The CDR3 DNA is TGTGCCAGCAGGGGACATACTAATGAAAAACTGTTTTTT. Amino acid sequence: CASRGHTNEKLFF.